What follows is one T cell receptor beta chain and its context. Antigen: not known. Mismatch with germline at one junction end may stem from a read error. This entry is derived from a study of metastatic and nonmetastatic thyroid tumors. Study-wide background: Repertoire data that came from the blood and tumor or nodule tissue of malignant and benign thyroid patients were compared. Whole-study results and caveats: For both blood and tumor, malignant thyroid tumors reportedly showed significantly higher TCR beta diversity than benign nodules did.

Original methodology: Variation in CDR3 across clinicopathological groups served as the basis for constructing a distant-metastasis classifier in papillary thyroid cancer. TCRdb re-called clones via MiXCR from the PCR reads. Clone size and V and J calls follow TCRdb, not the original study. The sample has fewer than 15,000 clones, roughly 31% seen once; the top ten hold about a sixth. Each patient went into thyroid surgery without having received any treatment. Looked up from germline, CDR1 is MNHNS and CDR2 is SASEGT. The CDR3 totals 15 residues. Sample: tumor tissue. The J gene is TRBJ2-3, the V gene TRBV6-1; maybe TRBD2 (5 bases). This clonotype was obtained from a male donor with papillary thyroid cancer or a benign thyroid nodule (not recorded which). Some clones in this sample may be carry-over from other donors' samples. DNA of the CDR3: TGTGCCAGCAGTGAAGAGGGTGGAGGCACAGATGCGCAGTATTTT. Encoded protein: CASSEEGGGTDAQYF.